These 11 T cell receptor beta chains originate from one sample sequenced in a study of T-cell reconstitution after alpha-beta-depleted transplantation in children. Preparation of the TCRbeta library was carried out with unique molecular identifiers. Using its own MiXCR run on the PCR reads, TCRdb lists one record per CDR3 protein. Of 130,000 to 150,000 distinct CDR3 sequences detected, about 9% appear once; the ten largest clones hold about a sixth. The sample in question was PBMCs, mostly from graft donor cells, obtained 180 days after TCRalphabeta/CD19-depleted stem cell transplant. Receptors were obtained from a female patient aged 2-15 years who had a stem cell transplant for congenital amegakaryocytic thrombocytopenia, so the T cells may come from the graft donor.

The table lists this clonotype with many counts. The rearrangement joins TRBV15 to TRBJ2-2; 11 bases map to TRBD2. Per the germline V gene, CDR1 is LNHNV and CDR2 is YYDKDF (reference sequence). With 1 base clipped from V and 7 bases from J, the junction kept 2 bases outside the gene matches. The CDR3 contains 15 residues. As DNA, the CDR3 is TGTGCCACCAGCAGAGTAGCGGGAGGGGTCGGGGAGCTGTTTTTT. This encodes CATSRVAGGVGELFF.

This clonotype was seen ten or more times. The chain recombines TRBV20-1 with TRBJ2-5, with D unclear. The germline V gene encodes CDR1 DFQATT and CDR2 SNEGSKA (reference sequence). The CDR3 spans 12 residues. V was pared by 2 bases and J by 7 bases, with 11 bases between. In DNA, the CDR3 is TGCAGTGCTAGACGCGGAGCTGGGACCCAGTACTTC. It codes for CSARRGAGTQYF.

This clonotype was seen a handful of times. The V gene is TRBV6-2 or TRBV6-3, the J gene TRBJ2-1; D is perhaps TRBD2 (6 bases). V dropped 2 bases and J dropped 5 bases, with 16 bases sitting between them. This CDR3 region has 16 residues. Germline V gene lookup returns CDR1 MNHEY and CDR2 SVGEGT. The CDR3 DNA is TGTGCCAGCAGTTACAAACTCGCGCGGGGAGACAATGAGCAGTTCTTC. This sequence encodes CASSYKLARGDNEQFF.

This clonotype was seen many times. The chain recombines TRBV5-1 with TRBJ2-6; D gene uncertain. CDR1 is SGHRS, CDR2 YFSETQ, per germline. The CDR3 length is 15 residues. V was clipped by 6 bases and J by 1 base, with 11 bases between them. The CDR3 nucleotides are TGCGCCAGCACTTCAGACGTTTCTGGGGCCAACGTCCTGACTTTC. Its translation is CASTSDVSGANVLTF.

This clonotype was detected ten times or more. The rearrangement joins TRBV20-1 to TRBJ2-4, with 8 bases matching TRBD2. Unmatched junction bases numbered 0, after V lost 2 bases and J lost 0 bases. The CDR3 is made up of 14 amino acids. Germline CDR1 DFQATT, CDR2 SNEGSKA (reference sequence). The CDR3 sequence: CSARLAGAKNIQYF. CDR3 DNA sequence: TGCAGTGCTAGACTAGCGGGAGCCAAAAACATTCAGTACTTC.

This clonotype was detected ten times or more. The chain combines TRBV4-1 with TRBJ2-2; D not resolved. V gave up 3 bases and J gave up 8 bases, with 4 bases separating them. CDR1 is MGHRA, CDR2 YSYEKL, per germline. The CDR3 consists of 11 residues. The CDR3 loop is CASSHLGELFF. CDR3 in DNA: TGCGCCAGCAGCCATCTAGGGGAGCTGTTTTTT.

This clonotype was recorded once. This sequence may be a read error, since a much larger clone differs from it by one base. This chain links TRBV29-1 with TRBJ1-2, with D possibly TRBD1 on 5 matching bases. Germline V gene sequence: CDR1 SQVTM, CDR2 ANQGSEA. The CDR3 has 13 residues. This CDR3 is CSVFKGLGYGHTF. The CDR3 DNA reads TGCAGCGTTTTTAAGGGGTTAGGCTATGGCCACACCTTC.

This clonotype has ten or more counts. This sequence joins TRBV5-1 and TRBJ2-7, with 7 bases lining up with TRBD1. This CDR3 spans 16 amino acids. Trimming cost V 4 bases and J 3 bases; bases outside gene matches: 13. Germline V gene sequence: CDR1 SGHRS, CDR2 YFSETQ. The CDR3 DNA reads as TGCGCCAGCAGCACCCGGGACAGAAGAATTGACTACGAGCAGTACTTC. Its protein product is CASSTRDRRIDYEQYF.

The V and J genes are TRBV19 and TRBJ2-7; no reliable D call. Trimming left V 1 base short and J 2 bases short, with 12 bases between. This CDR3 spans 15 amino acids. Germline V lookup: CDR1 LNHDA, CDR2 SQIVND (reference sequence). The CDR3 bases are TGTGCCAGTAGTATAGCCGACGATCCTCCCTACGAGCAGTACTTC. Translated: CASSIADDPPYEQYF.

This clonotype was counted ten times or more. The chain joins TRBV7-9 to TRBJ2-7, with 9 bases lining up with TRBD1. Trimming cost V 5 bases and J 3 bases; bases outside gene matches: 5. The CDR3 spans 14 residues. Germline V gene sequence: CDR1 SEHNR, CDR2 FQNEAQ (reference sequence). CDR3 in DNA: TGTGCCAGCAGCGTCGGGACAGGGTTCTACGAGCAGTACTTC. This codes for CASSVGTGFYEQYF.

This clonotype was detected ten times or more. J is TRBJ2-1 and V is TRBV29-1; no reliable D call. CDR1 is SQVTM, CDR2 ANQGSEA, per germline. This CDR3 region has 13 residues. V was clipped by 5 bases and J by 2 bases, with 10 bases between them. The CDR3 sequence: CSVSLATYNEQFF. The DNA of the CDR3 is TGCAGCGTTTCCCTGGCAACCTACAATGAGCAGTTCTTC.